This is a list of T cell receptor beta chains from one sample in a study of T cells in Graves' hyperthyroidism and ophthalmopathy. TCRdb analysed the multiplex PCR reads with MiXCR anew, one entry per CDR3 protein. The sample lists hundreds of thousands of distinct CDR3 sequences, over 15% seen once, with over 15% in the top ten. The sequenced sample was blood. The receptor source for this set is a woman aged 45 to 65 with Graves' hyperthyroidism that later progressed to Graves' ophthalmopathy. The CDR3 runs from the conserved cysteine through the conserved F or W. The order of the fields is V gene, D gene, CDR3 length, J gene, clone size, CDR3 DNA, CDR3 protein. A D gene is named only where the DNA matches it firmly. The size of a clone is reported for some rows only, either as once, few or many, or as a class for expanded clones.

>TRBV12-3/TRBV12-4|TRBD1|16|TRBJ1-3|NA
TGTGCCAGCAGCCCGAACCGGGACAGACCCAGAAACACCATATATTTT
CASSPNRDRPRNTIYF
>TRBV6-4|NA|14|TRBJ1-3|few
TGTGCCAGCATCGAGAAGAGCTCTGGAAACACCATATATTTT
CASIEKSSGNTIYF
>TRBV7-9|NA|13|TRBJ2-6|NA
TGTGCCAGCAAGACCCCGGGGGCCAACGTCCTGACTTTC
CASKTPGANVLTF
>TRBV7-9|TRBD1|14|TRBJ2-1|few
TGTGCCAGCAGTTCCCGACAGGGCTACAATGAGCAGTTCTTC
CASSSRQGYNEQFF
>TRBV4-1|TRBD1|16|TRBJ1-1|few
TGCGCCAGCAGCCGTTTTTCCGGGACAGGGAACACTGAAGCTTTCTTT
CASSRFSGTGNTEAFF
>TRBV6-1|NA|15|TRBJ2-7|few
TGTGCCAGCAGTGAAGCGCTGGGCACAACCTACGAGCAGTACTTC
CASSEALGTTYEQYF
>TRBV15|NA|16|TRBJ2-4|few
TGTGCCACCAGCAGAGATCGTTGGGGCGGCAAAAACATTCAGTACTTC
CATSRDRWGGKNIQYF
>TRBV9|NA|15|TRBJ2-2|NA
TGTGCCAGCAGTGACCTGACGTCGAACACCGGGGAGCTGTTTTTT
CASSDLTSNTGELFF
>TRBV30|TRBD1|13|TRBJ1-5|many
TGTGCCTGGAGCACAGGGGGGAATCAGCCCCAGCATTTT
CAWSTGGNQPQHF
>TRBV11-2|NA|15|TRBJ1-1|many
TGTGCCAGCAGCTTAGAGATAGCTATGAACACTGAAGCTTTCTTT
CASSLEIAMNTEAFF
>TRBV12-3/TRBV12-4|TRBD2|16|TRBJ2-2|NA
TGTGCCAGCAGCCCCGGACTAGCGGGGGCCAGCGGGGAGCTGTTTTTT
CASSPGLAGASGELFF
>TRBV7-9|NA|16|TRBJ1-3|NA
TGTGCCAGCAGCTTCCTAACGACAGTCTCTGGAAACACCATATATTTT
CASSFLTTVSGNTIYF
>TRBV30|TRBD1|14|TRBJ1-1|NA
TGTGCCTGGAAACGGGACAGGGTCTTCACTGAAGCTTTCTTT
CAWKRDRVFTEAFF
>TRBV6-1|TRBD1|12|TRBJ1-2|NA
TGTGCCAGCACCCGACAGGGGGATGGCTACACCTTC
CASTRQGDGYTF
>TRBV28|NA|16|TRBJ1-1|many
TGTGCCAGCAGTCCTTCATTGGGGCAGGGAAACACTGAAGCTTTCTTT
CASSPSLGQGNTEAFF
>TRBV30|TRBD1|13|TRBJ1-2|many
TGTGCCTACAATCGACAGGGGGCGGTGGGCTACACCTTC
CAYNRQGAVGYTF
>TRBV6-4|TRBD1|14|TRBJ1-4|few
TGTGCCAGCAGCCGGGACAGGGCAACTGAAAAACTGTTTTTT
CASSRDRATEKLFF
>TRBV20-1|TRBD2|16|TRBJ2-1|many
TGCAGTGCTAGCGGGGGGGCCTCTCGCTCCTACAATGAGCAGTTCTTC
CSASGGASRSYNEQFF
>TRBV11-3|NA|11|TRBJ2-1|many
TGTGCCAGCAGACCGGGACCCAGGCAGTTCTTC
CASRPGPRQFF
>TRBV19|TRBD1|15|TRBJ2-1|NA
TGTGCCACCACTAACAGGGGTTCCCTCTACAATGAGCAGTTCTTC
CATTNRGSLYNEQFF
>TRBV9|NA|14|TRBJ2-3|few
TGTGCCAGCAGCGTCACTAGCTCCACAGATACGCAGTATTTT
CASSVTSSTDTQYF
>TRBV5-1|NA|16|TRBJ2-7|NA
TGCGCCAGCAGCTTCGTTCCGGAACAGGGAGAGGTCGAGCAGTACTTC
CASSFVPEQGEVEQYF
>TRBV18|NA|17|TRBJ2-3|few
TGTGCCAGCTCACCATTGCGACTACCATCGACCACAGATACGCAGTATTTT
CASSPLRLPSTTDTQYF
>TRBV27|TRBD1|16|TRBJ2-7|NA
TGTGCCAGCAGTTTATATCGACAGGGGGCCGCCTACGAGCAGTACTTC
CASSLYRQGAAYEQYF
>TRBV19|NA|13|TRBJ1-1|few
TGTGCCAGTAGGGCCAGGGGTGGCACTGAAGCTTTCTTT
CASRARGGTEAFF
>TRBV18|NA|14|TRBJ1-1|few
TGTGCCAGCTCACCACTCGAGGGAGGAGGTGAAGCTTTCTTT
CASSPLEGGGEAFF
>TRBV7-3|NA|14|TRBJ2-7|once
TGTGCCAGCAGCTTAACACGTTTCGGGTACGAGCAGTACTTC
CASSLTRFGYEQYF
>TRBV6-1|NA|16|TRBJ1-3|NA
TGTGCCAGCAGTGCCCCCGGGACAAGCTCTGGAAACACCATATATTTT
CASSAPGTSSGNTIYF
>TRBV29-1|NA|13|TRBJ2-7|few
TGCGGGTCCTCCTCGGCAGGGCCGGACGAGCAGTACTTC
CGSSSAGPDEQYF
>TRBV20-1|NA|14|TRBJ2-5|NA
TGCAGTGCTAGGCCCTCAGACAGCGCAGAGACCCAGTACTTC
CSARPSDSAETQYF
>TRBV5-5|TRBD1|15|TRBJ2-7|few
TGTGCCAGCAGTCACCAACAGGGGGGCTCCTACGAGCAGTACTTC
CASSHQQGGSYEQYF
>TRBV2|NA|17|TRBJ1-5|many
TGTGCCAGCAGTGAATCGCAGGGGCCCTGGAGCAATCAGCCCCAGCATTTT
CASSESQGPWSNQPQHF
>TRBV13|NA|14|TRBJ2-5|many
TGTGCCAGCAGCTTAGCCCTAGACCAAGAGACCCAGTACTTC
CASSLALDQETQYF
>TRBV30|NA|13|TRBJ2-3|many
TGTGCCTGGAGGTGGTTAGGCACAGATACGCAGTATTTT
CAWRWLGTDTQYF
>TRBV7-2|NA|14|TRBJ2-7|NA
TGTGCCAGCAGCTTGGGACGGTCAACCTACGAGCAGTACTTC
CASSLGRSTYEQYF
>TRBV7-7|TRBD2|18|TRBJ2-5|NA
TGTGCTAGCAGCTTATTTGCTAGCGGGGGGGCAGGCCTCGAGACCCAGTACTTC
CASSLFASGGAGLETQYF
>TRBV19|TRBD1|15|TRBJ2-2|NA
TGTGCCAGTAGTATTGAGGGGGCAAGCACCGGGGAGCTGTTTTTT
CASSIEGASTGELFF
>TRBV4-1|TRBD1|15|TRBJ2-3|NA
TGCGCCAGCAGCCCGACAGGGAAGGACACAGATACGCAGTATTTT
CASSPTGKDTDTQYF
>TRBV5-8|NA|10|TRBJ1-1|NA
TGTGCCAGCAGCTTTTTGGTAGCTTTCTTT
CASSFLVAFF
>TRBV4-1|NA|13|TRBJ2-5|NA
TGCGCCAGCACCCCGGGGGCCCAAGAGACCCAGTACTTC
CASTPGAQETQYF
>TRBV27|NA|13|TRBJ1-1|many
TGTGCCAGCAGTGCATGGACCGGAACTGAAGCTTTCTTT
CASSAWTGTEAFF
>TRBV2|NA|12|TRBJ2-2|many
TGTGCCAGCAGCGGAAACCTAGGGGAGCTGTTTTTT
CASSGNLGELFF
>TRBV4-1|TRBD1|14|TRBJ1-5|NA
TGCGCCAGCAGCAGCCAGGGGGCCTATCAGCCCCAGCATTTT
CASSSQGAYQPQHF
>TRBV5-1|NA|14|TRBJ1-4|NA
TGCGCCAGCAGCTTGTCGGTCGACAGCGAAAAACTGTTTTTT
CASSLSVDSEKLFF
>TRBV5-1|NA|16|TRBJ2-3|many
TGCGCCAGCAGTCAGGAAGGCCGGATTAACACAGATACGCAGTATTTT
CASSQEGRINTDTQYF
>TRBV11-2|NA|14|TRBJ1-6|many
TGTGCCAGCACCTCAGTTTTGGGGGAATCACCCCTCCACTTT
CASTSVLGESPLHF
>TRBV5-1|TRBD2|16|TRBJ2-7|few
TGCGCCAGCAGCTCCAACCTAGCGGGCCCCCCCAACGAGCAGTACTTC
CASSSNLAGPPNEQYF
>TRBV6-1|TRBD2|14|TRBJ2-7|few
TGTGCCAGCAGGGGACTAGCGAATACCTACGAGCAGTACTTC
CASRGLANTYEQYF
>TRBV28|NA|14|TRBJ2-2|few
TGTGCCACCATGGATTTGTCGGGGACCGGGGAGCTGTTTTTT
CATMDLSGTGELFF